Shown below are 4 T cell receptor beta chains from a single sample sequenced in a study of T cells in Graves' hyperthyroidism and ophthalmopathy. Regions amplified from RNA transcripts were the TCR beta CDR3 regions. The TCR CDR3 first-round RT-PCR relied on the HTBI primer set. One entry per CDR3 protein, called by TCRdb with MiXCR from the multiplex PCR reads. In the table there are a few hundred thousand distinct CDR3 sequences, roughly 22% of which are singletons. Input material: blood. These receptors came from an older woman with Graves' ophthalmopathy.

Here the CDR3 reads CASSDGTGHYEQYF. CDR3 DNA sequence: TGTGCCAGCAGCGACGGGACAGGCCACTACGAGCAGTACTTC. The V call is TRBV7-9, the J call TRBJ2-7; TRBD1 agrees at 8 bases. V lost 5 bases and J lost 3; bases outside the gene matches: 6. CDR1 is SEHNR, CDR2 FQNEAQ, per germline (reference sequence). CDR3 size: 14 residues.

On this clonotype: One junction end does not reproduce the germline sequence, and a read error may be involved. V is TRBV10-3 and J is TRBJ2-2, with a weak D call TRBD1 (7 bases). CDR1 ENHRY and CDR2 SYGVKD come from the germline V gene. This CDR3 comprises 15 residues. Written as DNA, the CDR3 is TGTGCCAACAGTGTCGGGCAGGGGGGAACCGGGGAGCTGTTTTTT. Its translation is CANSVGQGGTGELFF.

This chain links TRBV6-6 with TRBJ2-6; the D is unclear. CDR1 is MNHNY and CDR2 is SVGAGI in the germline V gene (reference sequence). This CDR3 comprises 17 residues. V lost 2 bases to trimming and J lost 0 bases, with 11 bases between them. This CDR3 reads CASSYGDTSSGANVLTF. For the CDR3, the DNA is TGTGCCAGCAGTTACGGAGACACCTCCTCTGGGGCCAACGTCCTGACTTTC.

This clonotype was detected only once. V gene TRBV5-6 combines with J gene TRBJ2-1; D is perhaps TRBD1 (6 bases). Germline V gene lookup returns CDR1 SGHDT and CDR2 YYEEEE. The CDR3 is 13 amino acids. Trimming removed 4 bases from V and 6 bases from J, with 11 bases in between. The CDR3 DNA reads TGTGCCAGCAGCCGGGACACCCTCAATGAGCAGTTCTTC. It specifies CASSRDTLNEQFF.